This T cell receptor (beta chain) was observed in a study of T cells in Graves' hyperthyroidism and ophthalmopathy. Researchers took RNA transcripts and amplified the TCR beta CDR3 regions from them. Primed by the HTBI set, a first-round RT-PCR was run on the TCR CDR3. One entry per CDR3 protein results from TCRdb running MiXCR on the multiplex PCR reads. The data hold about 540,000 distinct CDR3 sequences, with about 43% observed a single time. Germline lookup yields CDR1 DFQATT and CDR2 SNEGSKA (reference sequence). Trimming removed 3 bases at V and 10 bases at J, with 10 bases between. The CDR3 totals 12 residues.

The TCR comes from a woman aged 18 to 35 with Graves' hyperthyroidism. Sequenced material: peripheral blood or thyroid tissue (not recorded which). V usage is TRBV20-1 and J usage is TRBJ1-6; D gene uncertain. This chain's CDR3 is CSARHELSPLHF. In nucleotides, the CDR3 is TGCAGTGCTAGGCACGAATTGTCACCCCTCCACTTT.